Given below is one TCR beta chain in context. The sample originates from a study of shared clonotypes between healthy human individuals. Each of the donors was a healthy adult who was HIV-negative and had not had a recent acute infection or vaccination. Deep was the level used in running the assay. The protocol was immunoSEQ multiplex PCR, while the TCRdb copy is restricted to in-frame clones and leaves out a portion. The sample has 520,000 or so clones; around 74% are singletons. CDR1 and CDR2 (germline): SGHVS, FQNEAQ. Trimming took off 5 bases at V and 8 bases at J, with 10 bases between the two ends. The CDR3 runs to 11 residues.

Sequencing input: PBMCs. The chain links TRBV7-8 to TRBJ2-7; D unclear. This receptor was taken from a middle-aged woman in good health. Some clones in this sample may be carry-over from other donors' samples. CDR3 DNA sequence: TGTGCCAGCAGCCTTTCGGATAAGCAGTACTTC. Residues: CASSLSDKQYF.